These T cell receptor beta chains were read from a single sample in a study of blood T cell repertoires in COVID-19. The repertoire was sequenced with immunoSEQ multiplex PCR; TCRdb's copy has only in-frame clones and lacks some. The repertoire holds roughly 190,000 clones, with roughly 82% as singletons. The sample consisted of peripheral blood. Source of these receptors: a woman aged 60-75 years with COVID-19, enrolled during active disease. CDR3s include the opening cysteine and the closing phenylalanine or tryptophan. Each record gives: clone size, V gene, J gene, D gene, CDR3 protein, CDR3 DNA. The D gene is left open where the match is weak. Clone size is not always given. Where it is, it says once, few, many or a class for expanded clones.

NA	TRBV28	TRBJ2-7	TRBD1	CASSRNRGRLVYEQYF	TGTGCCAGCAGCCGGAACAGGGGGCGGTTGGTTTACGAGCAGTACTTC
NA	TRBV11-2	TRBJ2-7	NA	CASSLRPHEAYEQYF	TGTGCCAGCAGCTTGAGACCCCACGAGGCCTACGAGCAGTACTTC
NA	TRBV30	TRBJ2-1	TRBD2	CALTSGSSYNEQFF	TGTGCCTTGACTAGCGGAAGCTCCTACAATGAGCAGTTCTTC
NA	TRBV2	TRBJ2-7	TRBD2	CASSRLAGGIIHEQYF	TGTGCCAGCAGTCGACTAGCGGGAGGTATCATCCACGAGCAGTACTTC
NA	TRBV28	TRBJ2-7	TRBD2	CASRTPGGFYEQYF	TGTGCCAGCAGGACCCCGGGGGGATTTTACGAGCAGTACTTC
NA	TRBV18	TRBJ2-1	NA	CASSPRSLHEQFF	TGTGCCAGCTCACCAAGGAGTTTGCATGAGCAGTTCTTC
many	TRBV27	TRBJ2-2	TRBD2	CASSLAGRNGGELFF	TGTGCCAGCAGTTTAGCCGGGAGGAACGGCGGGGAGCTGTTTTTT
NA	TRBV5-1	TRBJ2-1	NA	CASSLGSNSYNEQFF	TGCGCCAGCAGCTTGGGGTCTAACTCCTACAATGAGCAGTTCTTC
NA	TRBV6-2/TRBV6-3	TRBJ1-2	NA	CASSSTVRYYGYTF	TGTGCCAGCAGTTCAACGGTGCGGTACTATGGCTACACCTTC
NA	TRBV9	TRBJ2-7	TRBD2	CASSASGSRYEQYF	TGTGCCAGCAGCGCGAGCGGGAGTCGGTACGAGCAGTACTTC
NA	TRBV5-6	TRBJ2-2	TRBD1	CASSSTGPTGELFF	TGTGCCAGCAGCTCGACAGGGCCCACCGGGGAGCTGTTTTTT
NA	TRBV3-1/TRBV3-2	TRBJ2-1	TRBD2	CASRPRGGLYEQFF	TGTGCCAGCAGACCGCGGGGGGGCCTCTATGAGCAGTTCTTC
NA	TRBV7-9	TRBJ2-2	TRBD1	CASSETGTGFVGELFF	TGTGCCAGCAGCGAAACCGGGACAGGGTTCGTCGGGGAGCTGTTTTTT
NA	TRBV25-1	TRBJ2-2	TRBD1	CASSDRGVTGELFF	TGTGCCAGCAGCGACAGGGGGGTCACCGGGGAGCTGTTTTTT
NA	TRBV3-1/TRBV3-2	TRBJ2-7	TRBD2	CASSRLAGRYEQYF	TGTGCCAGCAGCAGACTAGCGGGCCGGTACGAGCAGTACTTC
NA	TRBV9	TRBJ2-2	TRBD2	CASSDQRERWTGELFF	TGTGCCAGCAGCGACCAGCGGGAGCGCTGGACCGGGGAGCTGTTTTTT
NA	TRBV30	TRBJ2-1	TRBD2	CAWASGIGGNEQFF	TGTGCCTGGGCTAGCGGGATAGGCGGCAATGAGCAGTTCTTC
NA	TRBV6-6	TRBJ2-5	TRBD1	CASRTPGQGEETQYF	TGTGCCAGCAGAACACCGGGACAGGGGGAAGAGACCCAGTACTTC
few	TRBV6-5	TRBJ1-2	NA	CASSPIDGVGYGYTF	TGTGCCAGCAGTCCTATCGACGGAGTAGGCTATGGCTACACCTTC
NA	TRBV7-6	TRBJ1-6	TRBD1	CASSRRVVGQGSPLHF	TGTGCCAGCAGCCGAAGAGTAGTAGGACAGGGGTCACCCCTCCACTTT
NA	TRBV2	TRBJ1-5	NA	CASSEDINQPQHF	TGTGCCAGCAGTGAAGACATAAATCAGCCCCAGCATTTT
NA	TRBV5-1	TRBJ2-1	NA	CASSTEAGSYNEQFF	TGCGCCAGCAGCACGGAGGCGGGTTCCTACAATGAGCAGTTCTTC
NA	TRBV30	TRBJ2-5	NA	CAWEGVRRPETQYF	TGTGCCTGGGAGGGGGTAAGGAGGCCGGAGACCCAGTACTTC
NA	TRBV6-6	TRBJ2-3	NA	CASGLGTDTQYF	TGTGCCTCGGGTCTCGGCACAGATACGCAGTATTTT
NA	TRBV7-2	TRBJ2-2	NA	CASSLEGAGNTGELFF	TGTGCCAGCAGCTTGGAGGGGGCTGGGAACACCGGGGAGCTGTTTTTT
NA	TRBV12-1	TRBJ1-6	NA	CASSFKGDNSPLHF	TGTGCCAGCAGCTTCAAGGGGGATAATTCACCCCTCCACTTT
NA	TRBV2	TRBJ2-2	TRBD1	CASSEPGQVDDNPGELFF	TGTGCCAGCAGTGAACCGGGACAGGTAGACGATAACCCCGGGGAGCTGTTTTTT
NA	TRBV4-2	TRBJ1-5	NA	CASSQEWGGNQPQHF	TGTGCCAGCAGCCAAGAGTGGGGGGGCAATCAGCCCCAGCATTTT
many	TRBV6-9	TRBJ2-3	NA	CASSYSGAGVGTDTQYF	TGTGCCAGCAGTTATTCAGGGGCAGGGGTGGGCACAGATACGCAGTATTTT
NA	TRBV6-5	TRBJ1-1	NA	CASNPKGGDVAFF	TGTGCCAGCAACCCCAAGGGGGGGGATGTAGCTTTCTTT
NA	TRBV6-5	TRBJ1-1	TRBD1	CASSRQGEAFF	TGTGCCAGCAGTAGACAGGGGGAAGCTTTCTTT
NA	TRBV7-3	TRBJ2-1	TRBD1	CASSRDRGSSYNEQFF	TGTGCCAGCAGCAGAGACAGGGGGAGCTCCTACAATGAGCAGTTCTTC
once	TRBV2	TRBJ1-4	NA	CASSGTRVSEKLFF	TGTGCCAGCAGTGGGACCAGGGTTTCGGAAAAACTGTTTTTT
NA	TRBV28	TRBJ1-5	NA	CASSLIGKSQPQHF	TGTGCCAGCAGTTTAATCGGGAAATCTCAGCCCCAGCATTTT
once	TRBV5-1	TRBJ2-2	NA	CASSLADGLANTGELFF	TGCGCCAGCAGCTTGGCAGATGGACTCGCGAACACCGGGGAGCTGTTTTTT
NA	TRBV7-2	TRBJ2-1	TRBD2	CASSFIGLAAYNEQFF	TGTGCCAGCAGCTTTATAGGACTAGCGGCGTACAATGAGCAGTTCTTC
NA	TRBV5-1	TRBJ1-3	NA	CASSLASGSGNTIYF	TGCGCCAGCAGCTTGGCCAGCGGCTCTGGAAACACCATATATTTT
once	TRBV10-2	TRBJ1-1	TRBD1	CATIPGQHTEAFF	TGCGCCACCATACCGGGACAGCACACTGAAGCTTTCTTT
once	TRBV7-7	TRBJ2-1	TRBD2	CASSPFTSGIDNEQFF	TGTGCTAGCAGCCCCTTTACTAGCGGGATAGACAATGAGCAGTTCTTC
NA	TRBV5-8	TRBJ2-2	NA	CASSYRANTGELFF	TGTGCCAGCAGCTACAGGGCCAACACCGGGGAGCTGTTTTTT
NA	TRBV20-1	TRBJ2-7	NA	CSASFGGRYEQYF	TGCAGTGCTAGTTTTGGAGGCCGCTACGAGCAGTACTTC
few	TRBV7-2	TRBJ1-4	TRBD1	CASSPETGRSHILEKLFF	TGTGCCAGCAGCCCCGAGACAGGGAGATCTCATATACTTGAAAAACTGTTTTTT
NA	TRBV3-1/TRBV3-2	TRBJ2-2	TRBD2	CASSQDSSGGPRSGELFF	TGTGCCAGCAGCCAAGATTCTAGCGGGGGCCCCAGAAGCGGGGAGCTGTTTTTT
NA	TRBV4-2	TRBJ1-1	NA	CASSQGTHGVNTEAFF	TGTGCCAGCAGCCAAGGGACACATGGGGTGAACACTGAAGCTTTCTTT
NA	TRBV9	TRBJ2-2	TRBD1	CASSVTGGNTGELFF	TGTGCCAGCAGCGTGACAGGGGGCAACACCGGGGAGCTGTTTTTT
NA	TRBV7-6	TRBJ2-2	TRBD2	CASSLEIAGTNTGELFF	TGTGCCAGCAGCTTAGAGATAGCGGGAACGAACACCGGGGAGCTGTTTTTT
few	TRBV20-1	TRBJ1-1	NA	CSASLVAGGEAFF	TGCAGTGCTAGTTTGGTGGCAGGAGGAGAAGCTTTCTTT
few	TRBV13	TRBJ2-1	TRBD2	CASSLYQRTSGKSSYNEQFF	TGTGCCAGCAGCTTATACCAACGGACTAGCGGGAAGAGCTCCTACAATGAGCAGTTCTTC
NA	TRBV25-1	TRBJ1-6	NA	CASSARQDNSPLHF	TGTGCCAGCAGTGCGCGACAGGATAATTCACCCCTCCACTTT
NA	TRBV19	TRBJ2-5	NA	CASRTGETQYF	TGTGCCAGTAGAACCGGGGAGACCCAGTACTTC
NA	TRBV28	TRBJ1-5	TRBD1	CASRITGVNNQPQHF	TGTGCCAGCAGAATTACAGGGGTTAACAATCAGCCCCAGCATTTT
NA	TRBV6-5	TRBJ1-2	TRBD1	CASSTGQAHYGYTF	TGTGCCAGCAGTACCGGACAGGCTCACTATGGCTACACCTTC
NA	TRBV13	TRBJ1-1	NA	CASSSPGRGNTEAFF	TGTGCCAGCAGCTCTCCCGGGCGGGGTAACACTGAAGCTTTCTTT
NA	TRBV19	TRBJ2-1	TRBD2	CASISRLASNEQFF	TGTGCCAGTATCTCACGACTAGCTAGCAATGAGCAGTTCTTC
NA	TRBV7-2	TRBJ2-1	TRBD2	CASSLVAGRNNEQFF	TGTGCCAGCAGCTTAGTAGCGGGGAGAAACAATGAGCAGTTCTTC
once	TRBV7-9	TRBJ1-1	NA	CASSRTQTYTEAFF	TGTGCCAGCAGCAGGACACAGACCTACACTGAAGCTTTCTTT
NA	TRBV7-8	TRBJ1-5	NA	CASSPGHQPQHF	TGTGCCAGCAGCCCTGGACACCAGCCCCAGCATTTT
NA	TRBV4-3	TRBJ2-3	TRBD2	CASSQDRPSGSFSDTQYF	TGCGCCAGCAGCCAAGATCGGCCTAGCGGGTCCTTCTCAGATACGCAGTATTTT
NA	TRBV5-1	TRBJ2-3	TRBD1	CASSLGQGSTDTQYF	TGCGCCAGCAGCTTAGGACAGGGGAGCACAGATACGCAGTATTTT